Listed below are T cell receptor beta chains from one sample, sequenced in a study of identical twins. MiXCR was run by TCRdb on the 5' RACE reads, yielding one entry per CDR3 protein. The repertoire holds 690,000 or so distinct CDR3 sequences, with 8.6% as singletons. These data were also reused for a study on yellow fever vaccine responses in identical twins.

The sequenced material came from PBMCs. These receptors all stem from a woman aged 18-29 years in good health. The CDR3 runs from the conserved cysteine through the conserved F or W. D genes are given only for firm matches. Rows may omit the clone size; those that give it use once, few, many or a size class.

clone size: NA; D gene: TRBD2; J gene: TRBJ2-1; V gene: TRBV6-1; CDR3 DNA: TGTGCCAGCAGTCTCGGGACTAGCTCTCCCCCGTTCTTC; CDR3 protein: CASSLGTSSPPFF
clone size: few; D gene: TRBD1; J gene: TRBJ2-7; V gene: TRBV2; CDR3 DNA: TGTGCCGTCAAGGGACAGCTCCTGTACGAGCAGTACTTC; CDR3 protein: CAVKGQLLYEQYF
clone size: few; D gene: NA; J gene: TRBJ1-2; V gene: TRBV28; CDR3 DNA: TGTGCCAGCAGTTTACCCGGGACACCCTCCGGGACCTTC; CDR3 protein: CASSLPGTPSGTF
clone size: few; D gene: TRBD2; J gene: TRBJ2-3; V gene: TRBV29-1; CDR3 DNA: TGCAGCGTTGAAGATTTAGCGGGGGGGTACACAGATACGCAGTATTTT; CDR3 protein: CSVEDLAGGYTDTQYF
clone size: few; D gene: NA; J gene: TRBJ1-3; V gene: TRBV29-1; CDR3 DNA: TGCAGCGTTGTGGTTCAGGGGAGGTCTGGAAACACCATATATTTT; CDR3 protein: CSVVVQGRSGNTIYF
clone size: few; D gene: TRBD2; J gene: TRBJ2-7; V gene: TRBV12-3/TRBV12-4; CDR3 DNA: TGTGCCAGCAGCCGAGGACTAGCGGGAGGCTTCACCTACGAGCAGTACTTC; CDR3 protein: CASSRGLAGGFTYEQYF
clone size: NA; D gene: NA; J gene: TRBJ2-1; V gene: TRBV5-1; CDR3 DNA: TGCGCCAGCAGCTCCGCTAGCGAGCCATACAATGAGCAGTTCTTC; CDR3 protein: CASSSASEPYNEQFF
clone size: few; D gene: NA; J gene: TRBJ1-6; V gene: TRBV5-1; CDR3 DNA: TGCGCCAGCAGCTTAGGGTTAGATAATTCACCCCTCCACTTT; CDR3 protein: CASSLGLDNSPLHF
clone size: few; D gene: TRBD1; J gene: TRBJ1-4; V gene: TRBV29-1; CDR3 DNA: TGCAGCGGTGGGGACAGGGATGAAAAACTGTTTTTT; CDR3 protein: CSGGDRDEKLFF
clone size: few; D gene: TRBD1; J gene: TRBJ1-2; V gene: TRBV5-1; CDR3 DNA: TGCGCCAGCAGCTTCCCCCAAAGGACAGGGCTGGATGGCTACACCTTC; CDR3 protein: CASSFPQRTGLDGYTF
clone size: many; D gene: TRBD2; J gene: TRBJ2-7; V gene: TRBV2; CDR3 DNA: TGTGCCATCATTACTGAGACCGGGACTACTGGCTACGAGCAGTACTTC; CDR3 protein: CAIITETGTTGYEQYF
clone size: NA; D gene: NA; J gene: TRBJ2-1; V gene: TRBV5-1; CDR3 DNA: TGCGCCAGCAGCTTGGCACCAGGGGACGGATCCTACAATGAGCAGTTCTTC; CDR3 protein: CASSLAPGDGSYNEQFF
clone size: many; D gene: NA; J gene: TRBJ2-5; V gene: TRBV5-6; CDR3 DNA: TGTGCCAGCAGCTTTTTGAGGGCCACCGGGGTGGAGACCCAGTACTTC; CDR3 protein: CASSFLRATGVETQYF
clone size: NA; D gene: TRBD1; J gene: TRBJ2-7; V gene: TRBV4-2; CDR3 DNA: TGTGCCAGCAGCCAAAGGACCGGGACAGGGCTAGTCGAGCAGTACTTC; CDR3 protein: CASSQRTGTGLVEQYF
clone size: few; D gene: NA; J gene: TRBJ1-4; V gene: TRBV4-1; CDR3 DNA: TGCGCCAGCAGCCAGGCCCCTAATGAAAAACTGTTTTTT; CDR3 protein: CASSQAPNEKLFF
clone size: many; D gene: TRBD2; J gene: TRBJ2-7; V gene: TRBV11-2; CDR3 DNA: TGTGCCAGCAGCTCGCGGGGTAGCGGGAGTCCCCTCGCCTACGAGCAGTACTTC; CDR3 protein: CASSSRGSGSPLAYEQYF
clone size: NA; D gene: NA; J gene: TRBJ2-4; V gene: TRBV3-1; CDR3 DNA: TGTGCCAGCAGCCATCAGAGGCCCAAAGGCGCAAACATTCAGTACTTC; CDR3 protein: CASSHQRPKGANIQYF
clone size: many; D gene: NA; J gene: TRBJ2-2; V gene: TRBV12-3/TRBV12-4; CDR3 DNA: TGTGCCAGCAGTTTGAGGGGACTGAACACCGGGGAGCTGTTTTTT; CDR3 protein: CASSLRGLNTGELFF
clone size: NA; D gene: NA; J gene: TRBJ2-3; V gene: TRBV25-1; CDR3 DNA: TGTGCCAGCAGTGAATTTCGAATCACAGATACGCAGTATTTT; CDR3 protein: CASSEFRITDTQYF
clone size: NA; D gene: NA; J gene: TRBJ2-1; V gene: TRBV20-1; CDR3 DNA: TGCAGTGCCGCCCAGACAGGGACGGGGGGTGAGCAGTTCTTC; CDR3 protein: CSAAQTGTGGEQFF
clone size: NA; D gene: TRBD1; J gene: TRBJ1-2; V gene: TRBV30; CDR3 DNA: TGTGCCTGGATTCTTTTTAGGGGGCAGGGATATGGCTACACCTTC; CDR3 protein: CAWILFRGQGYGYTF
clone size: many; D gene: TRBD2; J gene: TRBJ2-3; V gene: TRBV9; CDR3 DNA: TGTGCCAGCAGCGTGAACATAGCGGGGGGCACAGATACGCAGTATTTT; CDR3 protein: CASSVNIAGGTDTQYF
clone size: NA; D gene: NA; J gene: TRBJ2-1; V gene: TRBV9; CDR3 DNA: TGTGCCAGCAGCGTAGGGTTTTCAAGCAATGAGCAGTTCTTC; CDR3 protein: CASSVGFSSNEQFF
clone size: NA; D gene: NA; J gene: TRBJ2-5; V gene: TRBV3-1; CDR3 DNA: TGTGCCAGCAGCCAAGAGGGTGTCGGGGAGACCCAGTACTTC; CDR3 protein: CASSQEGVGETQYF
clone size: many; D gene: NA; J gene: TRBJ1-5; V gene: TRBV24-1; CDR3 DNA: TGTGCCACCAGTCCTCAGGGTCGCCAGCCCCAGCATTTT; CDR3 protein: CATSPQGRQPQHF
clone size: NA; D gene: NA; J gene: TRBJ2-2; V gene: TRBV7-6; CDR3 DNA: TGTGCCAGCAGCTTAGTACGGGTAGTGAACACCGGGGAGCTGTTTTTT; CDR3 protein: CASSLVRVVNTGELFF
clone size: NA; D gene: TRBD1; J gene: TRBJ2-1; V gene: TRBV5-1; CDR3 DNA: TGCGCCAGCAGCCCCGGGACAGGGCATGATGAGCAGTTCTTC; CDR3 protein: CASSPGTGHDEQFF
clone size: many; D gene: NA; J gene: TRBJ2-5; V gene: TRBV12-3/TRBV12-4; CDR3 DNA: TGTGCCAGCAGGCCAGGGAGGGAGACCCAGTACTTC; CDR3 protein: CASRPGRETQYF
clone size: few; D gene: TRBD2; J gene: TRBJ2-1; V gene: TRBV6-2/TRBV6-3; CDR3 DNA: TGTGCCAGCAGTTACATTGCCGCTAGCGGATCCTCCTACAATGAGCAGTTCTTC; CDR3 protein: CASSYIAASGSSYNEQFF
clone size: few; D gene: NA; J gene: TRBJ2-7; V gene: TRBV9; CDR3 DNA: TGTGCCAGCAGCGTAGAGTGGGGACCCGTCTACGAGCAGTACTTC; CDR3 protein: CASSVEWGPVYEQYF
clone size: few; D gene: NA; J gene: TRBJ2-5; V gene: TRBV15; CDR3 DNA: TGTGCCACCAGCTTAGAAGAGACCCAGTACTTC; CDR3 protein: CATSLEETQYF
clone size: few; D gene: NA; J gene: TRBJ1-1; V gene: TRBV7-2; CDR3 DNA: TGTGCCAGCCTCCAAAGACCCATTGACACTGAAGCTTTCTTT; CDR3 protein: CASLQRPIDTEAFF
clone size: NA; D gene: TRBD1; J gene: TRBJ2-1; V gene: TRBV5-6; CDR3 DNA: TGTGCCAGCAGCTTGAGGGACAGGGAAATCAGTGAGCAGTTCTTC; CDR3 protein: CASSLRDREISEQFF
clone size: few; D gene: NA; J gene: TRBJ2-2; V gene: TRBV15; CDR3 DNA: TGTGCCACCAGCAGAGCTCCGATCGGGAACACCGGGGAGCTGTTTTTT; CDR3 protein: CATSRAPIGNTGELFF
clone size: few; D gene: TRBD2; J gene: TRBJ2-7; V gene: TRBV20-1; CDR3 DNA: TGCAGTGCTAGAGATCCCGGACTAGCGGGCGTGTACGAGCAGTACTTC; CDR3 protein: CSARDPGLAGVYEQYF
clone size: NA; D gene: NA; J gene: TRBJ2-7; V gene: TRBV29-1; CDR3 DNA: TGCAGCGTTGAAGGCACCTACGAGCAGTACTTC; CDR3 protein: CSVEGTYEQYF
clone size: NA; D gene: TRBD2; J gene: TRBJ2-3; V gene: TRBV6-1; CDR3 DNA: TGTGCCAGCAGCGGGGGGGGTGAAGGGGATACGCAGTATTTT; CDR3 protein: CASSGGGEGDTQYF
clone size: NA; D gene: NA; J gene: TRBJ2-1; V gene: TRBV5-5; CDR3 DNA: TGTGCCAGCAGCTTGTCCCCCATGGTGACCTACAATGAGCAGTTCTTC; CDR3 protein: CASSLSPMVTYNEQFF
clone size: few; D gene: NA; J gene: TRBJ2-3; V gene: TRBV24-1; CDR3 DNA: TGTGCCACCAGTGATTTGCCCGTGGGTAGCCCAGATACGCAGTATTTT; CDR3 protein: CATSDLPVGSPDTQYF
clone size: NA; D gene: NA; J gene: TRBJ2-7; V gene: TRBV6-1; CDR3 DNA: TGTGCCAGCAGTGAACGTCCGGGGATCTACGAGCAGTACTTC; CDR3 protein: CASSERPGIYEQYF
clone size: many; D gene: TRBD1; J gene: TRBJ2-2; V gene: TRBV10-3; CDR3 DNA: TGTGCCATCAGGGTAGGACAGGGGGTCACCGGGGAGCTGTTTTTT; CDR3 protein: CAIRVGQGVTGELFF
clone size: many; D gene: TRBD2; J gene: TRBJ2-1; V gene: TRBV27; CDR3 DNA: TGTGCCAGCAGTCCTAGCGGGGGGGCGAGTGAGCAGTTCTTC; CDR3 protein: CASSPSGGASEQFF
clone size: few; D gene: NA; J gene: TRBJ2-2; V gene: TRBV7-9; CDR3 DNA: TGTGCCAGCAGCAAGCAGGGGACCCCGAACACCGGGGAGCTGTTTTTT; CDR3 protein: CASSKQGTPNTGELFF
clone size: NA; D gene: TRBD1; J gene: TRBJ2-2; V gene: TRBV5-1; CDR3 DNA: TGCGCCAGCAGCTTGGTCGGGACAGGGGGCACCGGGGAGCTGTTTTTT; CDR3 protein: CASSLVGTGGTGELFF
clone size: few; D gene: NA; J gene: TRBJ1-2; V gene: TRBV20-1; CDR3 DNA: TGCAGTGCTAGACAGGCCTATGGCTACACCTTC; CDR3 protein: CSARQAYGYTF
clone size: few; D gene: NA; J gene: TRBJ2-3; V gene: TRBV12-3/TRBV12-4; CDR3 DNA: TGTGCCAGCAGTCTGGGGAGTTCGAATACGCAGTATTTT; CDR3 protein: CASSLGSSNTQYF